What follows is one T cell receptor beta chain and its context. Its antigen is undetermined. With 7 bases removed from V and 2 bases from J, the gap between germline ends came to 15 bases. In germline, CDR1 is SGHTA, CDR2 FQGTGA. The CDR3 runs to 16 residues. Time point reported: pretreatment peripheral blood. The entry originates in a study of PD-L1 blockade in urothelial cancer. Study as a whole: Patients with male sex and bladder-origin urothelial cancer accounted for about 85% of the roughly 30 enrolled.

The protocol was immunoSEQ multiplex PCR, while the TCRdb copy is restricted to in-frame clones and leaves out a portion. The sample has some 71,000 clones; about 86% are singletons. Broader study findings: Expansion of tumor-associated blood clones at 3 weeks was greater in durable-benefit patients.

The receptor's source is a man in his sixties with urothelial cancer. Sequences were derived from PBMCs, sampled around atezolizumab (anti-PD-L1) treatment. The chain combines TRBV7-3 with TRBJ1-6; possibly TRBD1 for D (6 bases). CDR3 amino acids: CASTGDGETYNSPLHF. The CDR3 DNA reads TGTGCCAGCACAGGGGACGGGGAGACCTATAATTCACCCCTCCACTTT.